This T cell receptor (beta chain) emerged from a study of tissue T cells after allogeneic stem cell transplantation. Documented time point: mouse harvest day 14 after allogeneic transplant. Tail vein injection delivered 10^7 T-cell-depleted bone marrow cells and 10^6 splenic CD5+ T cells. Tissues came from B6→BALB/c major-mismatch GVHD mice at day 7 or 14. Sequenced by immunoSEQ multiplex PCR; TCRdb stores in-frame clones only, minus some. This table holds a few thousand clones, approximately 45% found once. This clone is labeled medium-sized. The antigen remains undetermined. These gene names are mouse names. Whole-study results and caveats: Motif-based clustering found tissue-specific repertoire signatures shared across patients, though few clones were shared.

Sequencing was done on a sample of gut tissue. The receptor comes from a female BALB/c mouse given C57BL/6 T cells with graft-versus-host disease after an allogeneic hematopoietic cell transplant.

The CDR3 loop is CSSSQQGGYAEQFF. The sequenced part of the CDR3 DNA is TGCTCCAGCAGTCAACAGGGAGGGTATGCTGAGCAGTTC. V and J are TRBV23 and TRBJ2-1; the D segment call TRBD1 is taken from the table without a DNA check. Sequencing ends 1 residue short of the CDR3 end; the germline J gene provides the rest. CDR3 length: 14 amino acids. Germline CDR1 is KGHTA and CDR2 is FQNQQP.